This T cell receptor (beta chain) originates from a study of human T cells and chemical hapten exposure. Notes on this clonotype: Its antigen is as yet unknown.

Time point in this sample: patch test 2, 6 weeks after DPC sensitization. Noted treatment: therapeutic diphenylcyclopropenone sensitization with weekly scalp DPC. Researchers extracted total RNA from unfractionated whole blood. General study results and limits: DPC sensitization left the count of TCRs above 1 in 1000 unchanged.

CDR1 is MGHDK and CDR2 is SYGVNS in the germline V gene. This CDR3 spans 22 amino acids. The ends were cut back, 2 bases at V and 2 bases at J, with 32 bases in the middle. TCRdb passed the RACE reads through MiXCR, listing each CDR3 protein once. The table includes tens of thousands of distinct CDR3 sequences, over 9.5% detected once. The sequence came from a woman between 50 and 59 years old with alopecia areata. Some clones in this sample may be carry-over from other donors' samples. This sample comprised whole blood, obtained in connection with sensitization to the hapten diphenylcyclopropenone (DPC). This chain uses TRBV25-1 with TRBJ2-3; possibly TRBD1 for D (5 bases). The CDR3 bases are TGTGCCAGCAGTGAACAGGTTTGGTTCTCGACAGACCCAAAACTAAACACAGATACGCAGTATTTT. Translating gives CASSEQVWFSTDPKLNTDTQYF.